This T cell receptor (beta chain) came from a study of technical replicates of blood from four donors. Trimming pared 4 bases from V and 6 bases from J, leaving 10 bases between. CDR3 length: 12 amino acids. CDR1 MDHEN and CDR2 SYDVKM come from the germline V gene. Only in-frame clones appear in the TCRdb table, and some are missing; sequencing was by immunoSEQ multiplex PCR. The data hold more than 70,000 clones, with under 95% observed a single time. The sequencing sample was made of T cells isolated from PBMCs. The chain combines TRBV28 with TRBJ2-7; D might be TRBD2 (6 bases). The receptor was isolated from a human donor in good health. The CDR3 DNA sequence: TGTGCCAGCAGTTATGGAGGGGTCGAGCAGTACTTC. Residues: CASSYGGVEQYF.